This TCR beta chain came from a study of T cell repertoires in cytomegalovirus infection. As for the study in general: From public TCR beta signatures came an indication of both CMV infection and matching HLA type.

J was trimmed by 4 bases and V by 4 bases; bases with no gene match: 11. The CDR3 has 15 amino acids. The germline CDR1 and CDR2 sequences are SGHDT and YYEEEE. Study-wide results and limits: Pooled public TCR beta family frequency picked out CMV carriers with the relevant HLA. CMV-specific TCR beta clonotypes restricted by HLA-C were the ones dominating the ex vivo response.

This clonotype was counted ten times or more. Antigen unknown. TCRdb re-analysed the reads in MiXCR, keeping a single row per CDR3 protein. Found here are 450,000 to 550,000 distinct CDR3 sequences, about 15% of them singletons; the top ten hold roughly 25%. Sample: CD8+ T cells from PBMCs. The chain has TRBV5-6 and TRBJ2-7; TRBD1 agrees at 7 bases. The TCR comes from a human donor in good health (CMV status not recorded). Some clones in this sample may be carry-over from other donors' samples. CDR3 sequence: CASSTSPGQYYEQYF. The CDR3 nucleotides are TGTGCCAGCAGCACTTCACCGGGACAGTATTACGAGCAGTACTTC.